This TCR beta chain was retrieved from a study of early T cells in non-severe SARS-CoV-2 infection. Study-wide context: The authors sequenced bulk RNA from unsorted whole blood, leaving chains unpaired.

This clonotype was found a few times. Its target is not known. Study-wide results and limits: A preference for anti-spike CD8 responses marked VDJdb matching, which missed private and CD4 specificities.

Individual cDNA molecules were tagged with unique molecular identifiers, the study reported. TCRdb independently ran MiXCR on the 5' RACE reads; one entry per CDR3 protein. The repertoire holds more than 65,000 distinct CDR3 sequences, with 4% to 6% as singletons. The specimen comprised whole blood, sampled at baseline. The source of this sequence is an adult who was a healthcare worker with PCR-confirmed SARS-CoV-2 infection or an uninfected control (not recorded which). The donor label of this sample is uncertain.

DNA of the CDR3: TGTGCCAGCAGCCGGTTAGCGGGGGTAGAGACAGATACGCAGTATTTT. Translation gives CASSRLAGVETDTQYF. V is TRBV7-9 and J is TRBJ2-3; 9 bases map to TRBD2. The CDR3 spans 16 residues. V lost 5 bases and J lost 3; bases outside the gene matches: 9. From germline, CDR1 is SEHNR and CDR2 FQNEAQ (reference sequence). The whole variable domain, remainder taken from reference TRBV7-9 and TRBJ2-3, is DTGVSQNPRHKITKRGQNVTFRCDPISEHNRLYWYRQTLGQGPEFLTYFQNEAQLEKSRLLSDRFSAERPKGSFSTLEIQRTEQGDSAMYLCASSRLAGVETDTQYFGPGTRLTVL.